This TCR beta chain came from a study of blood T cell repertoires in COVID-19. Study-wide background: From the United States, Italy and Spain came samples of acute and convalescent COVID-19.

Original analysis: Amplification from reference gene primers served as the basis for estimated nucleated cell counts. Assay: immunoSEQ multiplex PCR; the TCRdb copy retains only in-frame clones and omits some. The V and J calls and the clone size are those of that table, but D and trimming were determined from the DNA. The table records some 150,000 clones, about 88% of them present only once. Trimming took off 5 bases at V and 2 bases at J, with 7 bases between the two ends. CDR1 SGHNT and CDR2 YENEEA come from the germline V gene. This CDR3 is built from 12 residues. The sequenced sample was peripheral blood. The gene calls are TRBV11-3 and TRBJ2-7; unclear D gene. This TCR was sampled from a human donor with acute or convalescent COVID-19. The donor label of this sample is uncertain. In DNA, the CDR3 is TGTGCCAGCAGCGCAGGCCCCTACGAGCAGTACTTC. Protein: CASSAGPYEQYF.